Below are 20 T cell receptor beta chains sequenced from a single sample in a study of post-analysis software for immune sequencing data. Findings and caveats of the study: Five or six TRBV segments, TRBV5-6, TRBV5-1 and TRBV20-1 among them, were found more frequent in patients than controls.

No antigen has been identified for these receptors. TCR beta cDNA libraries had unique molecular identifiers. Using its own MiXCR run on the PCR reads, TCRdb lists one record per CDR3 protein. The data show around 200,000 distinct CDR3 sequences, 29% seen once. Sequenced: blood. All receptors come from a girl under 18 with multiple sclerosis.

The chain employs TRBV21-1 and TRBJ2-5; TRBD1 is the table's D call and was not checked against the DNA. TRBV21-1 is a listed pseudogene. There are 14 residues in the CDR3. This CDR3 is CASTLNRELETQYF. The CDR3 DNA reads as TGTGCCAGCACCCTAAACAGGGAGCTAGAGACCCAGTACTTC.

This clonotype came up a few times. This rearrangement joins TRBV5-1 to TRBJ2-7, with TRBD1 matching 8 bases. CDR1 is SGHRS, CDR2 YFSETQ, per germline. V shed 7 bases, J shed 7 bases, and the junction held 7 bases outside the gene matches. This CDR3 contains 12 residues. CDR3 DNA: TGCGCCAGCGGGGCAGGGGGCGGTGAGCAGTACTTC. The encoded protein is CASGAGGGEQYF.

The rearrangement joins TRBV5-1 to TRBJ2-7, with D unclear. CDR1 and CDR2 from the germline V gene are SGHRS and YFSETQ. The CDR3 has 14 amino acids. V was cut by 4 bases and J by 4 bases, with 15 bases left in between. The CDR3 nucleotides read TGCGCCAGCAGCCCCGACGGTGGTGGGTACGAGCAGTACTTC. This translates into CASSPDGGGYEQYF.

This clonotype was seen once. Possible read error: a much larger clone is one base away. The gene calls are TRBV6-2 or TRBV6-3 and TRBJ2-1; 8 bases match TRBD2. The better agreement between TRBJ2-7 and the DNA end casts doubt on the J call. CDR1 is MNHEY, CDR2 SVGEGT, per germline. The CDR3 contains 14 residues. CDR3 sequence (DNA): TGTGCCAGCACCGGGGGGGTCTCTACCTACGAGCAGTACTTC. It codes for CASTGGVSTYEQYF.

The sample holds a few counts of this clonotype. The V and J genes are TRBV30 and TRBJ1-5; the D is unclear. The V end lost 2 bases, the J end lost 6 bases, and 14 bases lay between the germline ends. Germline CDR1 GTSNPN, CDR2 SVGIG (reference sequence). This CDR3 region has 14 residues. In DNA, the CDR3 is TGTGCCTGGAGTCTAACGGGTTCTCGTCAGCCCCAGCATTTT. It specifies CAWSLTGSRQPQHF.

This chain's CDR3 is CASSIRQGGTEAFF. The CDR3 coding sequence is TGTGCCAGCAGCATCCGACAGGGTGGCACTGAAGCTTTCTTT. The rearrangement joins TRBV7-2 to TRBJ1-1, with 7 bases that match TRBD1. V lost 5 bases to trimming and J lost 4 bases; unmatched junction nucleotides: 7. Germline CDR1 SGHTA, CDR2 FQGNSA. The CDR3 is 14 amino acids.

This clonotype was recorded many times. The J gene is TRBJ2-7, the V gene TRBV11-2; no firm D call. This CDR3 is built from 17 residues. Germline V lookup: CDR1 SGHAT, CDR2 FQNNGV. V was trimmed by 0 bases and J by 6 bases, leaving 21 bases between them. For the CDR3, the DNA is TGTGCCAGCAGCTTAGATATCGAAGGGAAGGTCCCGAGCGAGCAGTACTTC. Encoded protein: CASSLDIEGKVPSEQYF.

This clonotype was seen more than once but under ten times. The chain carries TRBV28 and TRBJ2-5, with TRBD2 matching 11 bases. The CDR3 runs 17 residues. In germline, CDR1 is MDHEN, CDR2 SYDVKM. The ends lost 3 bases at V and 0 bases at J; junction bases unmatched: 6. For the CDR3, the DNA is TGTGCCAGCAGTTTTGGGCTAGCGGGAGGAAACCAAGAGACCCAGTACTTC. Protein sequence: CASSFGLAGGNQETQYF.

Regarding this clonotype: With a much larger clone just one base away, this may be a read error. This chain links TRBV5-6 with TRBJ2-4; D gene uncertain. V was cut by 3 bases and J by 6 bases, with 13 bases left in between. This CDR3 comprises 14 residues. Germline V lookup: CDR1 SGHDT, CDR2 YYEEEE. The CDR3 reads CASSSRKTLNIQYF. CDR3 nucleotide sequence: TGTGCCAGCAGCTCTCGCAAGACCTTAAACATTCAGTACTTC.

Regarding this clonotype: Being one base from a much bigger clone, this may be a read error. This chain joins TRBV28 and TRBJ2-4; D gene ambiguous. The J call may be wrong; the DNA end is better matched by TRBJ2-7. This CDR3 has 13 residues. Germline CDR1 MDHEN, CDR2 SYDVKM. CDR3 DNA: TGTGCCAGCAGTTTTGATCCGCCTTCCGAGCAGTACTTC. It yields the protein CASSFDPPSEQYF.

The DNA for the CDR3 is TGCAGTGCTAGTCATGGACAGGGCTTTGGCTACACCTTC. As protein: CSASHGQGFGYTF. This chain links TRBV20-1 with TRBJ1-2, with 8 positions matching TRBD1. V shed 3 bases and J 7 bases; nucleotides not matched to a gene: 7. Germline lookup yields CDR1 DFQATT and CDR2 SNEGSKA (reference sequence). The CDR3 contains 13 residues.

This clonotype was found many times. The V call is TRBV10-2, the J call TRBJ2-5, with D tentatively TRBD1 or TRBD2 (5 bases each). The CDR3 has 13 residues. Germline CDR1 WSHSY, CDR2 SAAADI. The V end lost 1 base, the J end lost 5 bases, and 8 bases lay between the germline ends. The CDR3 spells CASSELGRETQYF. CDR3 in DNA: TGCGCCAGCAGTGAGTTGGGACGGGAGACCCAGTACTTC.

This clonotype has more than one count but fewer than ten. The chain links TRBV12-5 to TRBJ1-1; the D is unclear. The V end was cut by 7 bases, the J end by 10 bases, with 19 bases between. CDR1 LGHNT and CDR2 FRNRAP come from the germline V gene. The CDR3 loop spans 13 amino acids. CDR3 amino acids: CASAQEVGRGAFF. The CDR3 nucleotides are TGTGCTAGTGCCCAAGAGGTAGGAAGAGGAGCTTTCTTT.

A word on this clonotype: This may be a read error, as it is one base from a much larger clone. The V call is TRBV5-1, the J call TRBJ2-1; D not certain. The CDR3 extends over 14 amino acids. Germline CDR1 SGHRS, CDR2 YFSETQ. The CDR3 nucleotides read TGCACCAGCAGCCCCGTGCCCTCCTACAATGAGCAGTTCTTC. The encoded protein is CTSSPVPSYNEQFF.

The genes are TRBV20-1 and TRBJ1-2, with no clear D. The germline V and J ends were trimmed by 1 base and 2 bases, with 14 bases remaining between them. The CDR3 contains 15 residues. Germline lookup yields CDR1 DFQATT and CDR2 SNEGSKA (reference sequence). CDR3 loop: CSARVDGGRNYGYTF. As DNA, the CDR3 is TGCAGTGCTAGAGTCGACGGAGGGAGAAACTATGGCTACACCTTC.

This clonotype has at least ten counts. The chain uses TRBV4-1 and TRBJ2-7; TRBD1 is a possible D gene (5 bases). This CDR3 comprises 13 residues. V shed 2 bases and J shed 5 bases, with 10 bases lying between them. The V gene's germline CDR1 is MGHRA and CDR2 YSYEKL. This CDR3 reads CASSQRGSNEQYF. In DNA, the CDR3 is TGCGCCAGCAGCCAAAGGGGTTCCAACGAGCAGTACTTC.

This clonotype came up many times. The chain links TRBV12-3 or TRBV12-4 to TRBJ2-7, with D perhaps matching TRBD2 (6 bases). The CDR3 is made up of 17 amino acids. V shed 6 bases and J shed 2 bases, with 23 bases lying between them. CDR3 sequence: CASSREASGGLAYEQYF. CDR3 sequence (DNA): TGTGCCAGCAGCCGCGAGGCAAGTGGGGGACTCGCCTACGAGCAGTACTTC.

Details on this clonotype: A much larger clone differs by one base, so this may be a read error. The V and J genes are TRBV29-1 and TRBJ2-3; no firm D call. The CDR3 consists of 12 residues. Trimming pared 7 bases from V and 2 bases from J, leaving 10 bases between. CDR1 and CDR2 from the germline V gene are SQVTM and ANQGSEA. CDR3 in DNA: TGCAGCGGTGTGATATCCACAGATACGCAGTATTTT. Amino acid sequence: CSGVISTDTQYF.

This clonotype has ten or more counts. The CDR3: CASSSSLVGESYNEQFF. DNA for the CDR3: TGTGCCAGCAGTTCGAGTCTAGTAGGGGAGTCCTACAATGAGCAGTTCTTC. V is TRBV27 and J is TRBJ2-1; tentatively, D is TRBD1 or TRBD2 (5 bases each). The V gene's germline CDR1 is MNHEY and CDR2 SMNVEV (reference sequence). The V gene lost 4 bases and the J gene lost 1 base, with 17 bases spanning the gap. The CDR3 length is 17 residues.

This clonotype was counted only a few times. At one boundary the junction diverges from the germline segment, which might be a read error. In nucleotides, the CDR3 is TGTGCCAGCAGTTTAGGGACCAGAGGTGGGCAAGAGGCCCAGTACTTC. This gives the protein CASSLGTRGGQEAQYF. The rearrangement links TRBV28 to TRBJ2-5, with D perhaps matching TRBD1 or TRBD2 (5 bases each). The CDR3 is 16 amino acids. The germline V gene encodes CDR1 MDHEN and CDR2 SYDVKM.